This T cell receptor beta chain was obtained from a study of T cell repertoires in cytomegalovirus infection. The wider study: Recently identified HLA-C-restricted CMV epitopes were among the peptides used. It can be stated that public TCR beta signatures indicated CMV infection as well as a matching HLA type.

MiXCR was run by TCRdb on the reads, yielding one entry per CDR3 protein. The sample has around 71,000 distinct CDR3 sequences, roughly 20% seen once. Comment on this clonotype: Its specificity is unknown.

The CDR3 consists of 15 residues. Germline values: CDR1 MNHEY, CDR2 SVGEGT. Trimming shortened V by 2 bases and J by 2 bases, and 10 bases separated the two germline ends. Study-level findings and limits: HLA-C-restricted, CMV-specific TCR beta clonotypes were dominant ex vivo. Cumulative public TCR beta family frequency identified carriers of CMV plus the relevant HLA.

The rearrangement links TRBV6-2 or TRBV6-3 to TRBJ1-5; D possibly corresponds to TRBD1 (5 bases). This receptor was taken from a human donor in good health (CMV status not recorded). Some clones in this sample may be carry-over from other donors' samples. Sample: CD8+ T cells from cultured PBMCs, taken from culture after CMV antigen stimulation. This CDR3 reads CASSYGAFGNQPQHF. CDR3 DNA sequence: TGTGCCAGCAGTTACGGGGCCTTCGGCAATCAGCCCCAGCATTTT.